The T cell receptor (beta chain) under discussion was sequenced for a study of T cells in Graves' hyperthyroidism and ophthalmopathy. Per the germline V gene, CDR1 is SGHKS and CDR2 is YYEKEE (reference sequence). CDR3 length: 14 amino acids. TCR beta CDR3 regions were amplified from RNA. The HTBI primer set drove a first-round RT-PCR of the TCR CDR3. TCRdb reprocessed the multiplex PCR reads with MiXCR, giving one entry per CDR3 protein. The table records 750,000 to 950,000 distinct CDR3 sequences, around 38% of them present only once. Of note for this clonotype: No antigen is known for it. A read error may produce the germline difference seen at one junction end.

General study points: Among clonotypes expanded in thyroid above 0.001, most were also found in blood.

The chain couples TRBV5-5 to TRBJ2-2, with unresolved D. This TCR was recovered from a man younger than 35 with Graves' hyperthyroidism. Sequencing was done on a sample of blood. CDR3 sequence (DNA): TGCGCCAGCAGCTTGGATCAGGCTGTGGGGGAGCTGTTTTTT. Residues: CASSLDQAVGELFF.